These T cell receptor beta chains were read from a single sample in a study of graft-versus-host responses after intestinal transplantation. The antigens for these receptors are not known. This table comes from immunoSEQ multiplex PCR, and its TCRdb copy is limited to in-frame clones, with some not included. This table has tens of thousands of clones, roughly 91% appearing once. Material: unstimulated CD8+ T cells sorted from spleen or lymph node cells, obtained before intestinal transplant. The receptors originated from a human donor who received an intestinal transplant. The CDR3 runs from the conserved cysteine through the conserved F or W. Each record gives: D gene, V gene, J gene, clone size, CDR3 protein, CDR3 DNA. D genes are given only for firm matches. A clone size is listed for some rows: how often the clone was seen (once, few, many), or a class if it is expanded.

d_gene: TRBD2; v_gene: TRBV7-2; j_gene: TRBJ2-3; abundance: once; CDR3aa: CASSHRWGGGTDTQYF; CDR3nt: TGTGCCAGCAGCCACCGGTGGGGGGGAGGCACAGATACGCAGTATTTT
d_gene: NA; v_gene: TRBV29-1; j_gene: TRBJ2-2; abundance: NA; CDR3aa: CSVEGGADQNTGELFF; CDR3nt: TGCAGCGTTGAAGGCGGGGCCGACCAGAACACCGGGGAGCTGTTTTTT
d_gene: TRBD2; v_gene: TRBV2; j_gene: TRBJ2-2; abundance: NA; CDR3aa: CASTPPGGATGELFF; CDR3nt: TGTGCCAGCACTCCTCCGGGGGGGGCCACCGGGGAGCTGTTTTTT
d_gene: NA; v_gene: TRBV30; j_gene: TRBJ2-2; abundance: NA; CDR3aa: CAWRTEPSAGELFF; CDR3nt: TGTGCCTGGAGAACGGAGCCTTCCGCCGGGGAGCTGTTTTTT
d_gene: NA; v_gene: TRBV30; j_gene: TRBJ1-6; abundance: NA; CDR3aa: CAWSGNLVSPLHF; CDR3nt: TGTGCCTGGAGCGGTAATTTAGTTTCACCCCTCCACTTT
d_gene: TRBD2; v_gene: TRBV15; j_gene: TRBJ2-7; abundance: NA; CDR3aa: CATSVTSGGTYEQYF; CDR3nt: TGTGCCACCAGCGTCACTAGCGGGGGTACCTACGAGCAGTACTTC
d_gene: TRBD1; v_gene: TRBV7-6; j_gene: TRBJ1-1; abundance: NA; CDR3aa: CASSLGYGQVDTEAFF; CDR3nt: TGTGCCAGCAGCCTAGGGTATGGACAGGTGGACACTGAAGCTTTCTTT
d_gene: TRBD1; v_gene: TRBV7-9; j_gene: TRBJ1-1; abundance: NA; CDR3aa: CASSLATGGVDTEAFF; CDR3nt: TGTGCCAGCAGCTTGGCAACAGGGGGCGTGGACACTGAAGCTTTCTTT
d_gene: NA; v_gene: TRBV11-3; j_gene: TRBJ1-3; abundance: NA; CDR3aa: CASSPATGLSGNTIYF; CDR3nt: TGTGCCAGCAGCCCAGCGACAGGCCTCTCTGGAAACACCATATATTTT
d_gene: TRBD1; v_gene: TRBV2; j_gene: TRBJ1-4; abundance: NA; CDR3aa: CATPGQSNEKLFF; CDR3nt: TGTGCCACCCCGGGACAGAGTAATGAAAAACTGTTTTTT
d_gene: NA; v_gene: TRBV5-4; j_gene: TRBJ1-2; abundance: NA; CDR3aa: CATLGAGQGGYTF; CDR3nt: TGTGCCACCCTAGGGGCAGGTCAGGGAGGCTACACCTTC
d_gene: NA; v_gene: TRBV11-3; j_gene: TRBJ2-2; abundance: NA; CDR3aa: CASSLGPGSTGELFF; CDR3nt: TGTGCCAGCAGCTTAGGCCCAGGGTCCACCGGGGAGCTGTTTTTT
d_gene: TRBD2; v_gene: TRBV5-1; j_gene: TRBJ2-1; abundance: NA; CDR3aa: CASSLASTSGGSSYNEQFF; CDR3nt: TGCGCCAGCAGCTTGGCTTCGACTAGCGGGGGGAGCTCCTACAATGAGCAGTTCTTC
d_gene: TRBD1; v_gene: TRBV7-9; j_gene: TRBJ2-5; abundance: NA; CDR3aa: CASSARQGAEETQYF; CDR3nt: TGTGCCAGCAGCGCCCGACAGGGGGCGGAGGAGACCCAGTACTTC
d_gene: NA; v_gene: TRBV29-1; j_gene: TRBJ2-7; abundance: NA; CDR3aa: CSVKTETYEQYF; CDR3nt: TGCAGCGTTAAGACAGAAACCTACGAGCAGTACTTC
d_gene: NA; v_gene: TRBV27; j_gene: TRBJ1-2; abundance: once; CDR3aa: CASSAPGAPSLYTF; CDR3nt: TGTGCCAGCAGTGCTCCGGGAGCCCCAAGTCTCTACACCTTC
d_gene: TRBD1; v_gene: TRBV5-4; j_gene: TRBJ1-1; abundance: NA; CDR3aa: CASSTGGTEAFF; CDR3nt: TGTGCCAGCTCGACAGGGGGCACTGAAGCTTTCTTT
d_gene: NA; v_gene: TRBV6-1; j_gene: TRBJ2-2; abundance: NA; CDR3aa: CASRTTGELFF; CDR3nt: TGTGCCAGCAGGACTACCGGGGAGCTGTTTTTT
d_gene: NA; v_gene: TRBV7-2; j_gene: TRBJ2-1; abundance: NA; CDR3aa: CASSPWLDLRGNEQFF; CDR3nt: TGTGCCAGCAGCCCCTGGCTGGATCTTAGGGGGAATGAGCAGTTCTTC
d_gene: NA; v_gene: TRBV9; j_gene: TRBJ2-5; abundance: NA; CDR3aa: CASSVAGVRGETQYF; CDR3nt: TGTGCCAGCAGCGTAGCGGGGGTACGGGGAGAGACCCAGTACTTC
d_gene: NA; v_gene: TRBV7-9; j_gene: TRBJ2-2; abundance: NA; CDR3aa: CASSVDGVGTGELFF; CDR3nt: TGTGCCAGCAGCGTAGACGGGGTGGGCACCGGGGAGCTGTTTTTT
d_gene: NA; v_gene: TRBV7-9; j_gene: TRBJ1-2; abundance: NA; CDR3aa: CASSSPQIDWAVYGYTF; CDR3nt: TGTGCCAGCAGCTCCCCCCAGATTGATTGGGCCGTCTATGGCTACACCTTC
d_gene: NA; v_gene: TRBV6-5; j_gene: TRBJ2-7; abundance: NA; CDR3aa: CASSPPRQPPLEQYF; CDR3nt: TGTGCCAGCAGCCCCCCCCGACAGCCCCCCTTGGAGCAGTACTTC
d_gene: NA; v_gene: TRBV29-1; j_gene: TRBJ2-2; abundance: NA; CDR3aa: CSVEDRRGELFF; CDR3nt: TGCAGCGTTGAAGATCGCAGAGGGGAGCTGTTTTTT
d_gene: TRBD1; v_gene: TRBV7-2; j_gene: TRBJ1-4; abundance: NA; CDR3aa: CASSPPGQGNEKLFF; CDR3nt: TGTGCCAGCAGCCCACCGGGACAGGGTAATGAAAAACTGTTTTTT